These T cell receptor beta chains were read from a single sample in a study of T cell repertoires in cytomegalovirus infection. No antigen is known for these receptors. TCRdb passed the reads through MiXCR, listing each CDR3 protein once. The repertoire consists of 45,000 to 55,000 distinct CDR3 sequences, with around 21% occurring once and the leading ten covering about 53%. This specimen was CD8+ T cells from cultured PBMCs, taken from culture after CMV antigen stimulation. Receptors originate from a human donor in good health (CMV status not recorded). Some clones in this sample may be carry-over from other donors' samples. Both conserved end residues are part of each CDR3. Each record gives: CDR3 DNA, CDR3 protein, D gene, V gene, clone size, J gene. A D gene is named only where the DNA matches it firmly. Expanded clones are given a class, and other clones once, few, many or no size at all.

DNA: TGTGCCAGCAGTGAAACGGGACAAGACTACGAGCAGTACTTC; CDR3: CASSETGQDYEQYF; D: -; V: TRBV25-1; size: many; J: TRBJ2-7
DNA: TGTGCCAGCAGCTTAGCGGGCAACGAAGAGACCCAGTACTTC; CDR3: CASSLAGNEETQYF; D: -; V: TRBV7-9; size: many; J: TRBJ2-5
DNA: TGTGCCAGCAGCGTAGACGCGGGGGGGGACAATGAGCAGTTCTTC; CDR3: CASSVDAGGDNEQFF; D: TRBD2; V: TRBV9; size: few; J: TRBJ2-1
DNA: TGTGCCAGCAGTTCACAGGGTTCGGCATCCAATGAGCAGTTCTTC; CDR3: CASSSQGSASNEQFF; D: -; V: TRBV6-5; size: many; J: TRBJ2-1
DNA: TGCAGTGCTAGAGATGGGTTCGAACATATGAACACTGAAGCTTTCTTT; CDR3: CSARDGFEHMNTEAFF; D: -; V: TRBV20-1; size: few; J: TRBJ1-1
DNA: TGTGCCAGCCAAGGACAGGACGGGGAAAAACTGTTTTTT; CDR3: CASQGQDGEKLFF; D: TRBD1; V: TRBV27; size: few; J: TRBJ1-4
DNA: TGTGCCAGCAGCTTATACGGGACGACAGGGGGTTACGAGCAGTACTTC; CDR3: CASSLYGTTGGYEQYF; D: TRBD1; V: TRBV11-2; size: many; J: TRBJ2-7
DNA: TGTGCCAGCAGTCAGGGACTAGCGGGGATCACCGGGGAGCTGTTTTTT; CDR3: CASSQGLAGITGELFF; D: TRBD2; V: TRBV27; size: few; J: TRBJ2-2
DNA: TGCGCCAGCAGCCAAGAAGAGTCCTCCCAGCAGTACTTC; CDR3: CASSQEESSQQYF; D: -; V: TRBV4-1; size: many; J: TRBJ2-7
DNA: TGTGCCAGCAGCTTAGATCCCACCCCTACAGATACGCAGTATTTT; CDR3: CASSLDPTPTDTQYF; D: -; V: TRBV7-9; size: few; J: TRBJ2-3
DNA: TGTGCCAGCAGGGGACAGGTCTCCTTTTACCAAGAGACCCAGTACTTC; CDR3: CASRGQVSFYQETQYF; D: TRBD1; V: TRBV28; size: -; J: TRBJ2-5
DNA: TGTGCCAGCTCACCCGACGGGGCAAGGGTTTATCAGCCCCAGCATTTT; CDR3: CASSPDGARVYQPQHF; D: -; V: TRBV18; size: -; J: TRBJ1-5
DNA: TGTGCCAGTAGTACACCAGCGGGGGATTCGGGTACAGATACGCAGTATTTT; CDR3: CASSTPAGDSGTDTQYF; D: TRBD2; V: TRBV19; size: -; J: TRBJ2-3
DNA: TGTGCCAGCAGCTCAAAAGCGGGAGCTTCGAATACGCAGTATTTT; CDR3: CASSSKAGASNTQYF; D: TRBD2; V: TRBV11-2; size: few; J: TRBJ2-3
DNA: TGTGCCAGCAGCTTAGTTGCCTACACTGAAGCTTTCTTT; CDR3: CASSLVAYTEAFF; D: -; V: TRBV11-2; size: few; J: TRBJ1-1
DNA: TGTGCCAGCAGTTACATGGGGGGTTCTAACTATGGCTACACCTTC; CDR3: CASSYMGGSNYGYTF; D: -; V: TRBV6-5; size: many; J: TRBJ1-2
DNA: TGCGCCAGCAAATGGGGAGAGACCCAGTACTTC; CDR3: CASKWGETQYF; D: -; V: TRBV5-1; size: -; J: TRBJ2-5
DNA: TGTGCCAGCAGCCCCCGCGTCGTCGGGGTACTATTCGCTAACTATGGCTACACCTTC; CDR3: CASSPRVVGVLFANYGYTF; D: -; V: TRBV7-7; size: -; J: TRBJ1-2
DNA: TGTGCCAGCAGCCCCGACCCCTTCCGGAACTATGGCTACACCTTC; CDR3: CASSPDPFRNYGYTF; D: -; V: TRBV5-5; size: -; J: TRBJ1-2
DNA: TGTGCCAGCCTTAGGTCGGGCACAGATACGCAGTATTTT; CDR3: CASLRSGTDTQYF; D: -; V: TRBV11-2; size: few; J: TRBJ2-3
DNA: TGTGCCAGCAGTTACCTACCTAGCGGGGCAGGGGATACGCAGTATTTT; CDR3: CASSYLPSGAGDTQYF; D: TRBD2; V: TRBV6-5; size: few; J: TRBJ2-3
DNA: TGCGCCAGCAGCCAAGTATCGGGAGACTACAATGAGCAGTTCTTC; CDR3: CASSQVSGDYNEQFF; D: -; V: TRBV4-3; size: few; J: TRBJ2-1
DNA: TGTGCCAGCAGTTTTTCCGCGACAGATGTCTATGGCTACACCTTC; CDR3: CASSFSATDVYGYTF; D: -; V: TRBV12-3/TRBV12-4; size: many; J: TRBJ1-2
DNA: TGTGCCAGCAGCTTAGGGTCAAATGAAAAACTGTTTTTT; CDR3: CASSLGSNEKLFF; D: -; V: TRBV7-9; size: few; J: TRBJ1-4
DNA: TGTGCCAGCAGTTACGATCTAGCGGGGGGGCCAAATACGCAGTATTTT; CDR3: CASSYDLAGGPNTQYF; D: TRBD2; V: TRBV6-2/TRBV6-3; size: few; J: TRBJ2-3
DNA: TGTGCCAGCAGTGAGAACGGGCAGCCTTCCGACACTGAAGCTTTCTTT; CDR3: CASSENGQPSDTEAFF; D: -; V: TRBV2; size: many; J: TRBJ1-1
DNA: TGTGCCAGCAGCGTAGGTTGGACAGGGCAAGAGACCCAGTACTTC; CDR3: CASSVGWTGQETQYF; D: TRBD1; V: TRBV9; size: few; J: TRBJ2-5
DNA: TGTGCCAGCAGTTTATTTGTGGGACCGAACTATGGCTACACCTTC; CDR3: CASSLFVGPNYGYTF; D: -; V: TRBV27; size: -; J: TRBJ1-2